Following are 8 T cell receptor beta chains from one sample sequenced in a study of blood T cell repertoires in COVID-19. Using immunoSEQ multiplex PCR, the repertoire was profiled, and TCRdb retains in-frame clones only, with some absent. The repertoire consists of under 250,000 clones, with 92% occurring once and the leading ten covering under 1.5%. Sequences were obtained from peripheral blood. The receptors originated from a man younger than 45 with acute or convalescent COVID-19.

The CDR3 loop is CAHRGTGANVLTF. The CDR3 DNA reads as TGTGCCCACAGGGGGACTGGGGCCAACGTCCTGACTTTC. This chain connects TRBV6-5 to TRBJ2-6; 8 bases line up with TRBD1. Germline trimming cut 11 bases from V and 2 bases from J; bases unmatched to any gene: 2. This CDR3 contains 13 residues. The germline gives CDR1 MNHEY, CDR2 SVGAGI.

This chain links TRBV5-4 with TRBJ2-5, with 11 positions matching TRBD2. The CDR3 consists of 16 residues. J gave up 2 bases and V 5 bases, and 8 bases lay outside the gene matches. Germline V lookup: CDR1 SGHNT, CDR2 YYREEE (reference sequence). Here the CDR3 DNA reads TGTGCCAGCAGTGGGCTAGCGGGGGGTGGGCAAGAGACCCAGTACTTC. Protein: CASSGLAGGGQETQYF.

The rearrangement joins TRBV20-1 to TRBJ2-1, with 13 bases lining up with TRBD2. J gave up 6 bases and V 3 bases, and 8 bases lay outside the gene matches. The CDR3 is made up of 16 amino acids. CDR1 and CDR2 from the germline V gene are DFQATT and SNEGSKA (reference sequence). The CDR3 region has the DNA TGCAGTGCTAGTGTATTGGGACTAGCGGGAATCAATGAGCAGTTCTTC. Amino acids: CSASVLGLAGINEQFF.

The V gene is TRBV28, the J gene TRBJ2-7, with 10 bases that match TRBD1. The CDR3 has 15 residues. J gave up 4 bases and V 5 bases, and 8 bases lay outside the gene matches. Germline V gene data show CDR1 as MDHEN and CDR2 as SYDVKM. The CDR3 DNA is TGTGCCAGCAGTCCGGGGACAGGGGCACAGTACGAGCAGTACTTC. This translates into CASSPGTGAQYEQYF.

This chain links TRBV29-1 with TRBJ2-5, with 8 bases fitting TRBD2. The CDR3 runs 10 residues. Germline CDR1 is SQVTM and CDR2 is ANQGSEA. V lost 7 bases to trimming and J lost 11 bases; unmatched junction nucleotides: 6. CDR3 nucleotide sequence: TGCAGCGGGCGGACTAGCCAACAGTACTTC. Protein: CSGRTSQQYF.

Here the CDR3 reads CASSRGQNYGYTF. The DNA for the CDR3 is TGTGCCAGCTCACGGGGACAGAACTATGGCTACACCTTC. The chain has TRBV18 and TRBJ1-2, with 7 nucleotides matching TRBD1. Germline V gene sequence: CDR1 KGHSH, CDR2 LQKENI. Trimming at V came to 4 bases and at J to 2 bases, leaving 1 base not matched to a gene. The CDR3 consists of 13 residues.

This chain joins TRBV5-1 and TRBJ2-6; D not resolved. Per the germline V gene, CDR1 is SGHRS and CDR2 is YFSETQ. This CDR3 contains 15 residues. The germline V and J ends were trimmed by 4 bases and 0 bases, with 8 bases remaining between them. CDR3 residues: CASSHLSSGANVLTF. The CDR3, as DNA: TGCGCCAGCAGCCACCTGAGCTCTGGGGCCAACGTCCTGACTTTC.

V is TRBV30 and J is TRBJ1-2, with D perhaps matching TRBD1 (6 bases). CDR1 GTSNPN and CDR2 SVGIG come from the germline V gene (reference sequence). This CDR3 has 11 residues. The CDR3 is CAGTTGLISTF. CDR3 DNA: TGTGCTGGAACAACAGGGCTGATTAGCACCTTC.